Given below is one T cell receptor beta chain in context. This sample was taken from a study of blood T cells in healthy people across ages. Sample-barcoded 5' priming and a J-beta primer mix drove a second PCR of about 7 to 12 cycles. TCRdb re-analysed the 5' RACE reads in MiXCR, keeping a single row per CDR3 protein. This table holds around 2 million distinct CDR3 sequences, about 39% found once. This CDR3 is built from 16 residues. V was pared by 7 bases and J by 2 bases, with 7 bases of the junction left unmatched. Germline CDR1 is SGHRS and CDR2 is YFSETQ. The clonotype was recovered from a human donor in good health. Sample: blood. The J gene is TRBJ2-7, the V gene TRBV5-1; TRBD2 matches at 15 bases. CDR3 in DNA: TGCGCCAGCGGTCGTGGACTAGCGGGGGGGACCTACGAGCAGTACTTC. Its protein product is CASGRGLAGGTYEQYF.